This T cell receptor (beta chain) derives from a study of blood T cell repertoires in COVID-19. In the study overall: Donors in the United States, Italy and Spain gave samples during acute or convalescent COVID-19. T cells, B-cell-depleted T cells, or PBMCs supplied cDNA or gDNA.

Per germline, CDR1 LGHDT and CDR2 YNNKEL (reference sequence). This CDR3 has 13 residues. Deletions cut 3 bases from V and 0 bases from J, with 2 bases between. This clone has a handful of counts. Generated by immunoSEQ multiplex PCR, the TCRdb table keeps only in-frame clones and is missing some. This table holds around 100,000 clones, roughly nine tenths found once. The V call is TRBV3-1 (or the pseudogene TRBV3-2), the J call TRBJ1-4; D is unclear. Sequencing was done on a sample of peripheral blood. The receptor comes from a woman of 80 years or more with acute or convalescent COVID-19. The CDR3 DNA is TGTGCCAGCAGCCACACAACTAATGAAAAACTGTTTTTT. This codes for CASSHTTNEKLFF.